Sequencing of this T cell receptor beta chain was carried out in a study of long-term antiretroviral therapy in people with HIV. Specimens carried about 0.85-10 million cryopreserved PBMC before DNA extraction. With survey level as its setting, the immunoSEQ assay was v3.0. Sequencing used immunoSEQ multiplex PCR; TCRdb keeps in-frame clones, though not all of them. The profile shows tens of thousands of clones, roughly three quarters of them singletons. The CDR3 is 15 amino acids. The V gene's germline CDR1 is SGDLS and CDR2 YYNGEE. The ends lost 4 bases at V and 0 bases at J; junction bases unmatched: 3.

The V and J genes are TRBV9 and TRBJ1-5; TRBD1 aligns across 8 bases. The receptor was isolated from a woman between 40 and 50 years old with HIV. Material: unsorted PBMCs, obtained 1.1 years before starting antiretroviral therapy. CDR3 nucleotides: TGTGCCAGCAGCCACGGGACAGGTAGCAATCAGCCCCAGCATTTT. Protein: CASSHGTGSNQPQHF.